This T cell receptor (beta chain) was identified during a study of T cells in localized non-small cell lung cancer (dated by TCRdb to 2019 to 2021). Notes on the research overall: The study analyzed T cell repertoires of 200 to 250 early-stage NSCLC patients, comparing tumors and uninvolved tumor-adjacent lungs. All 220 or so NSCLC patients in the cohort were treatment-naive and had localized lung tumors that were resected. The mean age of the NSCLC patients was under 70 years, with 120 to 150 men and nearly 110 women. The study at large found these results: The highest T cell clonality was observed in uninvolved tumor-adjacent lung, where clonality exceeded that of tumor, suggesting that antigenic responses were more focused in uninvolved tumor-adjacent lung. Higher T cell density in blood was associated with longer overall survival, whereas higher clonality in adjacent lung was associated with shorter survival. A median of 57 of the top 100 tumor clones were detected in paired uninvolved adjacent lung, and around 30 of these tumor clones were also found among the top 100 clones of the paired uninvolved adjacent lung. Multi-region tumor sequencing was not performed, so intratumor heterogeneity could not be excluded. Because the study design was exploratory, TCR variables were selected using unadjusted p-values without false-discovery rate correction.

V lost 0 bases and J lost 4 bases; the stretch between them is 9 bases long. Via the germline V gene, CDR1 is MNHEY and CDR2 SVGAGI. The CDR3 runs 14 amino acids, cysteine and phenylalanine included. Only CDR3 DNA remains: 42 bases, in frame from the first base. At diagnosis, peripheral blood, uninvolved tumor-adjacent lung and tumor were collected and stored as a combination of fresh-frozen and FFPE material. For TCR repertoire profiling, blood samples were analyzed as peripheral blood mononuclear cells. The immunoSEQ Assay was used to sequence TCR beta CDR3 regions from DNA. The authors processed their data as follows. To compute T cell density, TCR beta template counts were normalized to usable DNA, which was estimated by amplifying housekeeping genes. Using the preseqR package, richness was estimated by extrapolating to 120,000 templates for tissue samples and 400,000 templates for PBMC samples. Clonality was defined as one minus Pielou's evenness. Tissue-enriched TCRs were identified by differential abundance testing using productive amino-acid clonotypes, minimum total count 5 and alpha 0.1. The Jaccard Index and the Morisita Overlap Index were used to quantify repertoire overlap between compartments. GLIPH grouped TCR beta CDR3s together with public tetramer-defined viral CDR3s, and a viral motif had to include at least three viral sequences and also show V-gene enrichment. The table comes from immuneACCESS by way of TCRdb, which keeps in-frame sequences with V and J called. Part of the clones is missing from these tables; in studies checked, under half for an unresolved V gene and the rest for unknown reasons. The V and J calls and clone size are taken from that table; D and trimming were inferred from the DNA. The sample contains about 31,000 clones, 90% to 95% of them found a single time. 0.73% of the sample is in the top ten clones.

In the case of this clone: Its antigen is currently not known. Within one base of it there is no much larger clone, and no base qualities were kept.

The clonotype originates from a woman between 40 and 69 years old with stage I lung adenocarcinoma. The source material was peripheral blood, sampled before any cancer treatment. Here the chain combines TRBV6-5 and TRBJ1-1; the D gene is perhaps TRBD1, on 5 matching bases. The CDR3: CASSYSTGGTEAFF. The DNA sequence reads TGTGCCAGCAGTTACTCGACCGGGGGCACTGAAGCTTTCTTT.